A selection of T cell receptor beta chains follows, all from one sample in a study of response to subunit inactivated influenza vaccine. Using its own MiXCR run on the RT-PCR reads, TCRdb lists one record per CDR3 protein. This table holds approximately 480,000 distinct CDR3 sequences, roughly 9.8% found once. The input for sequencing was PBMCs from blood, taken 40 to 50 days after vaccination. The receptors come from a man aged 50 to 59 who received an inactivated influenza vaccine. CDR3s include the opening cysteine and the closing phenylalanine or tryptophan. The order of the fields is V gene, CDR3 length, clone size, J gene, D gene, CDR3 DNA, CDR3 protein. The D gene is left open where the match is weak. The size of a clone is reported for some rows only, either as once, few or many, or as a class for expanded clones.

TRBV5-5	17	few	TRBJ2-7	TRBD1	TGTGCCAGCAGCTCAATCATTGGTGGGGACAGGGGGTACGAGCAGTACTTC	CASSSIIGGDRGYEQYF
TRBV6-1	12	few	TRBJ2-1	.	TGTGCCAGCAGTGAAGGGCACCCTAAGCAGTTCTTC	CASSEGHPKQFF
TRBV20-1	14	many	TRBJ1-1	.	TGCAGTGCTAGGGGACTTGGGGGGAACACTGAAGCTTTCTTT	CSARGLGGNTEAFF
TRBV28	14	few	TRBJ2-3	.	TGTGCCAGCAGTCCACTCCTAGTCCCCCCTACGCAGTATTTT	CASSPLLVPPTQYF
TRBV12-3/TRBV12-4	14	.	TRBJ1-4	.	TGTGCCAGCAGTACGGGAATTTTTAATGAAAAACTGTTTTTT	CASSTGIFNEKLFF
TRBV24-1	14	few	TRBJ1-5	.	TGTGCCACCAGTGATTTAACGGGGACTCAGCCCCAGCATTTT	CATSDLTGTQPQHF
TRBV6-5	15	many	TRBJ2-7	.	TGTGCCAGCAGTTACCTACAGGACGGTTCACACGAGCAGTACTTC	CASSYLQDGSHEQYF
TRBV29-1	16	few	TRBJ2-1	.	TGCAGCGTAGGCCAAGGACCGTCTAGCGCGTACAATGAGCAGTTCTTC	CSVGQGPSSAYNEQFF
TRBV12-3/TRBV12-4	13	.	TRBJ2-7	.	TGTGCCAGCAGTAGGAGGACAGCGGGCGAGCAGTACTTC	CASSRRTAGEQYF
TRBV28	12	.	TRBJ1-1	.	TGTGCCAGCAGCCCCCCGAGGACTGAAGCTTTCTTT	CASSPPRTEAFF
TRBV12-3/TRBV12-4	15	many	TRBJ2-7	TRBD1	TGTGCCAGCAGTTTTGAGTCGTACAGGGGATACGAGCAGTACTTC	CASSFESYRGYEQYF
TRBV11-2	14	many	TRBJ1-5	.	TGTGCCAGCAGCTTAACAGACAGCAATCAGCCCCAGCATTTT	CASSLTDSNQPQHF
TRBV7-3	13	.	TRBJ2-7	.	TGTGCCAGCAGCATAACATCTTACAATGAGCAGTACTTC	CASSITSYNEQYF
TRBV23-1	16	.	TRBJ2-2	.	TGCGCCAGCAGTCACATGCTAGTGCGAGGGCCCGGGGAGCTGTTTTTT	CASSHMLVRGPGELFF
TRBV6-5	16	many	TRBJ2-1	.	TGTGCCAGCAGTTACTCGAACGCATACCCCTACAATGAGCAGTTCTTC	CASSYSNAYPYNEQFF
TRBV7-2	14	many	TRBJ2-1	.	TGTGCCAGCAGCTTTCACTGGGAGGAGAGTGAGCAGTTCTTC	CASSFHWEESEQFF
TRBV20-1	16	.	TRBJ2-5	TRBD2	TGCAGTGCTAGAGAATCCGGGACTAGCGGCGGAGAGACCCAGTACTTC	CSARESGTSGGETQYF
TRBV20-1	15	.	TRBJ1-5	TRBD1	TGCAGTGCTACGAGGACAGGGAGGAGCAATCAGCCCCAGCATTTT	CSATRTGRSNQPQHF
TRBV4-3	16	many	TRBJ2-3	TRBD1	TGCGCCAGCAGCCAAGGGGGCAGGGGGCCCCCAGATACGCAGTATTTT	CASSQGGRGPPDTQYF
TRBV3-1	14	few	TRBJ2-2	TRBD2	TGTGCCAGCAGCCTCATCGGGGGGGCCGGGGAGCTGTTTTTT	CASSLIGGAGELFF
TRBV24-1	11	few	TRBJ2-7	.	TGTGCCACCAGCGCGGACACTAGATGGTACTTC	CATSADTRWYF
TRBV7-6	13	.	TRBJ2-5	.	TGTGCCAGCAGCTCATTCCCCCAAGAGACCCAGTACTTC	CASSSFPQETQYF
TRBV28	16	.	TRBJ2-2	.	TGTGCCAGCAGTTTATGGGTTAGGGTGGACACCGGGGAGCTGTTTTTT	CASSLWVRVDTGELFF
TRBV15	12	many	TRBJ2-5	.	TGTGCCACCAGCGCCGCACGCGGGACCCAGTACTTC	CATSAARGTQYF
TRBV20-1	14	.	TRBJ2-7	.	TGCAGTGCTAGTTCGCAGGTGAACTCCTACGAGCAGTACTTC	CSASSQVNSYEQYF
TRBV24-1	16	few	TRBJ2-1	.	TGTGCCACCAGTGACCAAAGGGGGGCTGCCTACAATGAGCAGTTCTTC	CATSDQRGAAYNEQFF
TRBV4-2	15	few	TRBJ2-1	.	TGTGCCAGCAGCCAAGAAGGCAGGGAAAACAATGAGCAGTTCTTC	CASSQEGRENNEQFF
TRBV10-3	16	.	TRBJ2-3	TRBD2	TGTGCCATCAGTGAATCTCTAGCGGGAGGCACAGATACGCAGTATTTT	CAISESLAGGTDTQYF
TRBV6-1	15	.	TRBJ2-7	TRBD2	TGTGCCAGCAGGGCCGGGGAGGGCTCTAACAACGAGCAGTACTTC	CASRAGEGSNNEQYF
TRBV9	16	few	TRBJ2-1	TRBD2	TGTGCCAGCAGCGTAGGAGGAGCGGGAGGTTGGTATGAGCAGTTCTTC	CASSVGGAGGWYEQFF
TRBV12-2	14	.	TRBJ2-3	.	TGTGCAAGTCGGCCGAGAGAGGGGGCAGATACGCAGTATTTT	CASRPREGADTQYF
TRBV20-1	14	.	TRBJ1-3	TRBD1	TGCAGTGCTAGCGGAGGGGGCAGTGGAAACACCATATATTTT	CSASGGGSGNTIYF
TRBV5-1	12	.	TRBJ1-2	.	TGCGCCAGCACCGAGTCCGGGGGTGGCTACACCTTC	CASTESGGGYTF
TRBV4-3	15	many	TRBJ2-7	.	TGCGCCAGCAGCCAAGCTTGGGAAATAGCCTACGAGCAGTACTTC	CASSQAWEIAYEQYF
TRBV7-2	12	few	TRBJ2-2	.	TGTGCCAGCAGCCCGGTAGGCGGGGAGCTGTTTTTT	CASSPVGGELFF
TRBV6-2/TRBV6-3	14	.	TRBJ2-2	.	TGTGCCAGCAGCATGGGCCCGAACACCGGGGAGCTGTTTTTT	CASSMGPNTGELFF
TRBV11-2	15	.	TRBJ2-5	TRBD2	TGTGCCAGCAGCTTAACACTAGCGGGCCCCGGGACCCAGTACTTC	CASSLTLAGPGTQYF